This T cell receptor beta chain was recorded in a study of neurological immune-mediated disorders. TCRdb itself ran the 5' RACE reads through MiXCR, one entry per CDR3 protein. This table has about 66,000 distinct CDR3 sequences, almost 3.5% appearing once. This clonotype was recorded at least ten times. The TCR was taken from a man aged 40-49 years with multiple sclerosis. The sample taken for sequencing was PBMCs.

CDR3 nucleotides: TGCAGTGCTAGGGCTCCGGGGAGGACTGAAGCTTTCTTT. Protein product: CSARAPGRTEAFF. V is TRBV20-1 and J is TRBJ1-1, with D uncertain. The CDR3 is 13 residues long. Trimming removed 3 bases from V and 5 bases from J, with 13 bases in between. Per germline, CDR1 DFQATT and CDR2 SNEGSKA (reference sequence).